These 8 T cell receptor beta chains were all obtained from the same sample, sequenced in a study of cytomegalovirus exposure and HLA in healthy donors. PCR involved 60 Vbeta and 13 Jbeta primers. The data were produced by immunoSEQ multiplex PCR, yet TCRdb's version contains in-frame clones alone and is incomplete. The sample data list about 77,000 clones. Sequences were obtained from PBMCs. The receptors were gathered from a man aged 45 to 65 in good health and CMV-seropositive.

The V gene is TRBV9, the J gene TRBJ2-7, with 10 bases fitting TRBD2. V gave up 7 bases and J gave up 3 bases; unmatched junction bases: 13. Germline CDR1 SGDLS, CDR2 YYNGEE. This CDR3 has 16 residues. The DNA of the CDR3 is TGTGCCAGCCAGCGTCGGGGTCTAGCGGGGGTCTACGAGCAGTACGTC. Its protein product is CASQRRGLAGVYEQYV.

J is TRBJ2-7 and V is TRBV2; TRBD2 agrees at 9 bases. The CDR3 contains 14 residues. V lost 6 bases to trimming and J lost 5 bases; unmatched junction nucleotides: 8. The germline V gene encodes CDR1 SNHLY and CDR2 FYNNEI. CDR3 region: CASSAGLALDEQYF. The CDR3 coding sequence is TGTGCCAGCAGCGCGGGACTAGCCCTCGACGAGCAGTACTTC.

The V gene is TRBV6-1, the J gene TRBJ2-7, with 10 bases lining up with TRBD2. Germline-derived CDR1 and CDR2 are MNHNS and SASEGT. The CDR3 loop spans 16 amino acids. V shed 1 base and J 3 bases; nucleotides not matched to a gene: 6. The CDR3 is CASSEGPSGSLYEQYF. DNA of the CDR3: TGTGCCAGCAGTGAAGGACCTAGCGGGAGTCTCTACGAGCAGTACTTC.

The rearrangement joins TRBV5-1 to TRBJ2-3; D possibly corresponds to TRBD1 (7 bases). Trimming removed 0 bases at V and 3 bases at J, with 11 bases between. Germline assignment: CDR1 SGHRS and CDR2 YFSETQ. This CDR3 spans 15 amino acids. This CDR3 is CASSLEEGATDTQYF. CDR3 bases: TGCGCCAGCAGCTTGGAGGAGGGGGCAACAGATACGCAGTATTTT.

The rearrangement uses TRBV6-5 and TRBJ1-1; TRBD1 agrees at 8 bases. The J segment lost 10 bases and the V segment lost 0 bases, leaving 4 bases of the junction unmatched. Germline CDR1 reads MNHEY; CDR2 reads SVGAGI. CDR3 length: 13 residues. CDR3 DNA: TGTGCCAGCAGTTACTCGGACAGGGTTGGAGCTTTCTTT. It is translated as CASSYSDRVGAFF.

V gene TRBV11-3 combines with J gene TRBJ2-3; no firm D call. V lost 3 bases, J lost 0 bases, and 10 bases lay in between. CDR1 and CDR2 from the germline V gene are SGHNT and YENEEA. This CDR3 has 15 residues. The CDR3 bases are TGTGCCAGCAGCTTGACCTCAGGTAGCACAGATACGCAGTATTTT. Protein product: CASSLTSGSTDTQYF.

This CDR3 reads CASSLAGGSTDTQYF. The DNA for the CDR3 is TGTGCCAGCAGCTTAGCGGGGGGGAGCACAGATACGCAGTATTTT. The genes are TRBV7-2 and TRBJ2-3; 7 bases agree with TRBD2. The CDR3 runs 15 residues. CDR1 SGHTA and CDR2 FQGNSA come from the germline V gene. Trimming cost V 0 bases and J 0 bases; bases outside gene matches: 0.

The rearrangement links TRBV5-4 to TRBJ2-3; 8 positions agree with TRBD1. Germline CDR1 SGHNT, CDR2 YYREEE (reference sequence). V was pared by 2 bases and J by 2 bases, with 7 bases of the junction left unmatched. The CDR3 loop spans 16 amino acids. The CDR3 reads CASSFARDRSTDTQYF. CDR3 in DNA: TGTGCCAGCAGCTTCGCCCGGGACAGGTCCACAGATACGCAGTATTTT.